Following are 21 T cell receptor beta chains from one sample sequenced in a study of cytomegalovirus exposure and HLA in healthy donors. Use of 60 Vbeta and 13 Jbeta primers characterized the PCR. Repertoires were generated with immunoSEQ multiplex PCR, while TCRdb's copy carries only in-frame clones and drops some. The data contain 150,000 to 200,000 clones, about 90% of them singletons. Sequencing was done on a sample of PBMCs. The origin of the receptors is a girl under three years old in good health and CMV-seronegative.

This sequence joins TRBV7-3 and TRBJ2-1, with TRBD2 matching 13 bases. Per the germline V gene, CDR1 is SGHTA and CDR2 is FQGTGA. J lost 6 bases, V lost 5 bases, and 4 bases had no gene match. This CDR3 is built from 15 residues. CDR3 amino acids: CASSPGTSGTNEQFF. The CDR3 region has the DNA TGTGCCAGCAGCCCCGGGACTAGCGGGACCAATGAGCAGTTCTTC.

This chain uses TRBV5-6 with TRBJ1-2; 7 nucleotides align to TRBD1. Trimming cost V 3 bases and J 4 bases; bases outside gene matches: 9. The CDR3 length is 15 residues. The germline CDR1 and CDR2 sequences are SGHDT and YYEEEE. The CDR3 nucleotides read TGTGCCAGCAGCTCATTTTTAGGGGGCGCCTATGGCTACACCTTC. Translated: CASSSFLGGAYGYTF.

The CDR3 spells CASSPLQGSYNEQFF. In DNA, the CDR3 is TGTGCCAGCAGCCCATTACAGGGGTCTTACAATGAGCAGTTCTTC. The chain recombines TRBV14 with TRBJ2-1, with TRBD1 matching 7 bases. The CDR3 covers 15 residues. Germline V CDR1 and CDR2: SGHDN, FVKESK. The ends lost 4 bases at V and 4 bases at J; junction bases unmatched: 7.

This chain connects TRBV6-1 to TRBJ1-2; tentative D call: TRBD1 (5 bases). Germline CDR1 MNHNS, CDR2 SASEGT. Between the trimmed V and J ends, which lost 11 bases and 4 bases, there was a span of 20 bases. This CDR3 spans 14 amino acids. CDR3 DNA sequence: TGTGCCGGGGCTGGGATGGAGGGGACCTATGGCTACACCTTC. Translation: CAGAGMEGTYGYTF.

The J gene is TRBJ1-5, the V gene TRBV9; 7 nucleotides align to TRBD1. After removal of 4 bases from V and 5 bases from J, the junction contained 9 bases not matched to a gene. The CDR3 totals 15 residues. From germline, CDR1 is SGDLS and CDR2 YYNGEE. The CDR3 sequence is CASSPYDRVDQPQHF. CDR3 DNA: TGTGCCAGCAGCCCATACGACAGGGTGGATCAGCCCCAGCATTTT.

The rearrangement links TRBV5-8 to TRBJ1-2, with 9 bases that match TRBD1. This CDR3 is built from 16 residues. Germline-derived CDR1 and CDR2 are SGHTS and YDEGEE. After removal of 1 base from V and 0 bases from J, the junction contained 4 bases not matched to a gene. The CDR3, as DNA: TGTGCCAGCAGCTTGAAGGGGACAGGGCCTAACTATGGCTACACCTTC. It codes for CASSLKGTGPNYGYTF.

This chain links TRBV6-5 with TRBJ1-2; 8 nucleotides line up with TRBD1. Germline trimming cut 2 bases from V and 2 bases from J; bases unmatched to any gene: 1. The CDR3 loop spans 14 amino acids. CDR1 is MNHEY, CDR2 SVGAGI, per germline. The CDR3 coding sequence is TGTGCCAGCAGTTACCGGACAGGGAACTATGGCTACACCTTC. The encoded protein is CASSYRTGNYGYTF.

This chain joins TRBV5-4 and TRBJ2-1, with 8 positions matching TRBD1. The CDR3 has 17 residues. The junction had 11 bases not matched to a gene; V was cut back by 0 bases and J by 6 bases. Germline V gene sequence: CDR1 SGHNT, CDR2 YYREEE (reference sequence). The DNA of the CDR3 is TGTGCCAGCAGCTTGGGGCTTTCCAGGACAGGGAGCAATGAGCAGTTCTTC. Translation: CASSLGLSRTGSNEQFF.

Written as DNA, the CDR3 is TGTGCCAGCTCACCATGGGGGGGCAAGATCCAAGAGACCCAGTACTTC. Its protein product is CASSPWGGKIQETQYF. The chain couples TRBV18 to TRBJ2-5; D perhaps matches TRBD2 (7 bases). Looked up from germline, CDR1 is KGHSH and CDR2 is LQKENI. V gave up 2 bases and J gave up 1 base, with 14 bases separating them. The CDR3 sequence is 16 residues long.

This clone was counted a single time. The J gene is TRBJ2-1, the V gene TRBV7-6; tentative D call: TRBD1 (5 bases). The CDR3 runs 15 residues. The V and J ends lost 1 base and 1 base respectively, with 8 bases between them. Germline CDR1 reads SGHVS; CDR2 reads FNYEAQ. In nucleotides, the CDR3 is TGTGCCAGCAGCTTAGACAGGAATTCCTACAATGAGCAGTTCTTC. Translating gives CASSLDRNSYNEQFF.

The sample holds one count of this clone. The rearrangement links TRBV29-1 to TRBJ2-7; D uncertain. This CDR3 is 12 amino acids long. With 4 bases removed from V and 2 bases from J, the gap between germline ends came to 9 bases. The germline V gene encodes CDR1 SQVTM and CDR2 ANQGSEA. The CDR3 DNA is TGCAGCGTTGGAGACATAGCCTACGAGCAGTACTTC. Its translation is CSVGDIAYEQYF.

The rearrangement links TRBV11-3 to TRBJ1-1; no firm D call. V dropped 4 bases and J dropped 1 base, with 7 bases sitting between them. There are 13 residues in the CDR3. Germline V gene sequence: CDR1 SGHNT, CDR2 YENEEA. This CDR3 reads CASSWEENTEAFF. CDR3 sequence (DNA): TGTGCCAGCAGCTGGGAGGAGAACACTGAAGCTTTCTTT.

About this clone: This sample also contains other DNA sequences that code for the same CDR3. This chain joins TRBV6-6 and TRBJ1-5; D gene unclear. Germline V lookup: CDR1 MNHNY, CDR2 SVGAGI (reference sequence). There are 15 residues in the CDR3. The V and J ends lost 6 bases and 0 bases respectively, with 12 bases between them. Here the CDR3 DNA reads TGTGCCAGCAGACAGCCGGACTATAGCAATCAGCCCCAGCATTTT. The encoded protein is CASRQPDYSNQPQHF.

This clone was observed a single time. V and J are TRBV15 and TRBJ2-2; D possibly corresponds to TRBD1 (6 bases). The V end was cut by 4 bases, the J end by 0 bases, with 9 bases between. Germline CDR1 is LNHNV and CDR2 is YYDKDF (reference sequence). This CDR3 has 15 residues. CDR3 protein: CATSKRQANTGELFF. The CDR3 nucleotides are TGTGCCACCAGCAAACGACAGGCGAACACCGGGGAGCTGTTTTTT.

The chain couples TRBV6-1 to TRBJ1-3; D is ambiguous. The V gene's germline CDR1 is MNHNS and CDR2 SASEGT. The V end was cut by 7 bases, the J end by 3 bases, with 10 bases between. The length of the CDR3 is 13 residues. CDR3 sequence reads: CASNWEDGNTIYF. The CDR3 bases are TGTGCCAGCAACTGGGAGGATGGAAACACCATATATTTT.

This clone showed up just once. CDR3 residues: CASSQTSSYEQYF. DNA for the CDR3: TGTGCCAGCAGCCAGACTTCTTCCTACGAGCAGTACTTC. V gene TRBV7-2 combines with J gene TRBJ2-7, with D unclear. This CDR3 has 13 amino acids. From germline, CDR1 is SGHTA and CDR2 FQGNSA. V was trimmed by 5 bases and J by 1 base, leaving 9 bases between them.

The genes are TRBV30 and TRBJ1-2, with 7 bases lining up with TRBD1. The CDR3 covers 14 residues. CDR1 and CDR2 from the germline V gene are GTSNPN and SVGIG (reference sequence). The junction had 10 bases not matched to a gene; V was cut back by 4 bases and J by 5 bases. The CDR3 here is CAWIATGPLYGYTF. DNA of the CDR3: TGTGCCTGGATCGCGACAGGGCCGCTTTATGGCTACACCTTC.

The J gene is TRBJ1-2, the V gene TRBV5-8, with 8 bases that match TRBD1. CDR1 and CDR2 from the germline V gene are SGHTS and YDEGEE. The CDR3 length is 16 residues. V lost 4 bases and J lost 3; bases outside the gene matches: 11. The CDR3 reads CASSPRTGRADYGYTF. The CDR3 nucleotides read TGTGCCAGCAGCCCCCGGACAGGGCGGGCGGACTATGGCTACACCTTC.

The chain is built from TRBV5-1 and TRBJ1-1; D not resolved. There are 13 residues in the CDR3. V was clipped by 0 bases and J by 11 bases, with 14 bases between them. Germline values: CDR1 SGHRS, CDR2 YFSETQ. Written as DNA, the CDR3 is TGCGCCAGCAGCTTGGCTCCCGGGATTGTTGCTTTCTTT. Translating gives CASSLAPGIVAFF.

This chain connects TRBV12-5 to TRBJ2-7; 10 nucleotides line up with TRBD1. After removal of 4 bases from V and 3 bases from J, the junction contained 15 bases not matched to a gene. CDR1 and CDR2 from the germline V gene are LGHNT and FRNRAP. The CDR3 runs to 18 residues. CDR3 sequence: CASGWGTGVLRESYEQYF. In DNA form, the CDR3 reads TGTGCTAGTGGTTGGGGGACAGGGGTTCTAAGAGAGAGCTACGAGCAGTACTTC.

This sequence joins TRBV7-9 and TRBJ2-4; a weak D match, TRBD2 (5 bases). In germline, CDR1 is SEHNR, CDR2 FQNEAQ (reference sequence). The V gene lost 1 base and the J gene lost 14 bases, with 15 bases spanning the gap. This CDR3 spans 13 amino acids. The CDR3 region is CASSLDAVFGKYF. The CDR3 nucleotides are TGTGCCAGCAGCTTAGATGCGGTGTTCGGGAAGTACTTC.